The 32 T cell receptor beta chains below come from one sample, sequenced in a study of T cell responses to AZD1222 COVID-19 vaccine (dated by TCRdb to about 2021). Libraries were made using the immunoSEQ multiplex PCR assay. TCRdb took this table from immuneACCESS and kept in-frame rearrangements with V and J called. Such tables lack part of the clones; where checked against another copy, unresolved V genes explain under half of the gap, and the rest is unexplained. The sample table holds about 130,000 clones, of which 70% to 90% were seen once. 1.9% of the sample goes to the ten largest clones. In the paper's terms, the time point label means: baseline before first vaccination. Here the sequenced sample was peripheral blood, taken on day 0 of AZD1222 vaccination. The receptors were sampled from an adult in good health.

CDR3 amino acids: CASSEQLNLNTEAFF. The CDR3 region has the DNA TGCGCCAGCAGTGAACAGCTTAACTTAAACACTGAAGCTTTCTTT. The chain carries TRBV10-2 and TRBJ1-1; D unclear. CDR1 WSHSY and CDR2 SAAADI come from the germline V gene. This CDR3 has 15 residues. V lost 3 bases and J 2 bases, leaving 13 bases between the germline ends.

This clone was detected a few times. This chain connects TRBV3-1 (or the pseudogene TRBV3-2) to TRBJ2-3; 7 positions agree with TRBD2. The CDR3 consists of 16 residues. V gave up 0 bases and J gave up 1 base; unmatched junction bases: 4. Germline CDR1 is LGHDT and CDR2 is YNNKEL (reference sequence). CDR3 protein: CASSQDGGRGTDTQYF. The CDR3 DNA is TGTGCCAGCAGCCAAGATGGAGGGAGGGGCACAGATACGCAGTATTTT.

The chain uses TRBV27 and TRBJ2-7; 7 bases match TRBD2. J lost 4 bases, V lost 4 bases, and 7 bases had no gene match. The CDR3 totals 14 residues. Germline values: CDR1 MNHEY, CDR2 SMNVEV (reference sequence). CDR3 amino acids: CASSSLAAVYEQYF. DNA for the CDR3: TGTGCCAGCAGTTCCCTAGCGGCAGTTTACGAGCAGTACTTC.

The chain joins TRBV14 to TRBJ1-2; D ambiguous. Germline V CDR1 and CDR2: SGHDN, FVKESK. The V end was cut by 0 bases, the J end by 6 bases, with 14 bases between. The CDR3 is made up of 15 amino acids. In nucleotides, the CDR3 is TGTGCCAGCAGCCAAGATAGGCGCAATTTGAATGGCTACACCTTC. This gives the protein CASSQDRRNLNGYTF.

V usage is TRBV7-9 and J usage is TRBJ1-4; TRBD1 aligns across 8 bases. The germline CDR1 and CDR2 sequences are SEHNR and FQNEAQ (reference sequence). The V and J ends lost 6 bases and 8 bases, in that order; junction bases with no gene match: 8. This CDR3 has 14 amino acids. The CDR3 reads CASRQTGGREKLFF. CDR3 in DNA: TGTGCCAGCAGGCAAACAGGGGGAAGGGAAAAACTGTTTTTT.

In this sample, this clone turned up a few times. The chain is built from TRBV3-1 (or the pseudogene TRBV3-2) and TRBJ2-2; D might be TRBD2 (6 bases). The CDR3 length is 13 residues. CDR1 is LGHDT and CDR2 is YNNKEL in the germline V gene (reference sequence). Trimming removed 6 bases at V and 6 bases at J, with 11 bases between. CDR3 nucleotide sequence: TGTGCCAGCAGTCGGGACTGGCCCGGGGAGCTGTTTTTT. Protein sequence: CASSRDWPGELFF.

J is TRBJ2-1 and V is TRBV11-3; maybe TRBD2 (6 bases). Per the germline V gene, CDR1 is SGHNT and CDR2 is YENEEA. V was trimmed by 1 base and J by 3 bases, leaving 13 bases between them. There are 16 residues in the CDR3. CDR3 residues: CASSLASAGLYNEQFF. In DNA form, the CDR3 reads TGTGCCAGCAGCTTAGCTTCGGCGGGGCTCTACAATGAGCAGTTCTTC.

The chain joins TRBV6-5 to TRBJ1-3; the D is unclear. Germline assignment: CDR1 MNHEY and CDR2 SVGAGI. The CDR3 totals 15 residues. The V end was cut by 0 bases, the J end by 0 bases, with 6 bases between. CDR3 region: CASSYSGVSGNTIYF. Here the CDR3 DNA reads TGTGCCAGCAGTTACTCAGGCGTCTCTGGAAACACCATATATTTT.

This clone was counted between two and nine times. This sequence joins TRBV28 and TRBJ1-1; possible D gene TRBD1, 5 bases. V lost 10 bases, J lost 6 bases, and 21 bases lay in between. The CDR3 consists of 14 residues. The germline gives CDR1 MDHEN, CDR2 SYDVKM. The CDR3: CATSIGGVGAEAFF. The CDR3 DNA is TGTGCCACCTCAATCGGGGGGGTCGGCGCTGAAGCTTTCTTT.

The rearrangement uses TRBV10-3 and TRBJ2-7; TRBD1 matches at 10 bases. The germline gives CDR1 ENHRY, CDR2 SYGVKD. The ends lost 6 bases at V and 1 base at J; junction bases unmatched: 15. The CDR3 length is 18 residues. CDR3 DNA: TGTGCCATCAGCCTCACAAATCCCGGGACAGGGGATTCCTACGAGCAGTACTTC. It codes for CAISLTNPGTGDSYEQYF.

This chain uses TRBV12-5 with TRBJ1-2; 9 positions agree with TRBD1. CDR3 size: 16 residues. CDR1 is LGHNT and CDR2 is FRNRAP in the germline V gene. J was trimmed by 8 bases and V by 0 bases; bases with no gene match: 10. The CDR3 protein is CASGLVPTGGIGGYTF. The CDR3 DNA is TGTGCTAGTGGTTTGGTACCGACAGGGGGGATAGGGGGCTACACCTTC.

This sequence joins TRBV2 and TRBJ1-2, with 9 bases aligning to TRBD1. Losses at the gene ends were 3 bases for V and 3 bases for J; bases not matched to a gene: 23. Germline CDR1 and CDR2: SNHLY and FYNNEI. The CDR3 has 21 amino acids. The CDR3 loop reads CASSDHGVYRTGGDRDYGYTF. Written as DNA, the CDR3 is TGTGCCAGCAGTGACCACGGGGTGTACCGGACAGGCGGGGACAGGGACTATGGCTACACCTTC.

For the CDR3, the DNA is TGTGCCACCAGTGATAGGGGGTCTTATGGCTACACCTTC. As protein: CATSDRGSYGYTF. The V call is TRBV24-1, the J call TRBJ1-2; D is perhaps TRBD1 (6 bases). Trimming cost V 3 bases and J 5 bases, with 9 bases left between them. The V gene's germline CDR1 is KGHDR and CDR2 SFDVKD. The CDR3 totals 13 residues.

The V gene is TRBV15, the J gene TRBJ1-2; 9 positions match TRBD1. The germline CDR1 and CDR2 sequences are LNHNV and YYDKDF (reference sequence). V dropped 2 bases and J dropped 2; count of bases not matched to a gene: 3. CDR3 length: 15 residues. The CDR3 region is CATSRQQGANYGYTF. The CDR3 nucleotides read TGTGCCACCAGCAGACAACAGGGGGCCAACTATGGCTACACCTTC.

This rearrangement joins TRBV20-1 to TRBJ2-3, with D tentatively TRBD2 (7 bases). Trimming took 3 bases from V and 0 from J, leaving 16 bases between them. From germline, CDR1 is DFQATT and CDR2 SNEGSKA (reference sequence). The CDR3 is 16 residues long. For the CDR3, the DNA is TGCAGTGCTAGTTCTCTGGCGGGGGCTAGCACAGATACGCAGTATTTT. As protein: CSASSLAGASTDTQYF.

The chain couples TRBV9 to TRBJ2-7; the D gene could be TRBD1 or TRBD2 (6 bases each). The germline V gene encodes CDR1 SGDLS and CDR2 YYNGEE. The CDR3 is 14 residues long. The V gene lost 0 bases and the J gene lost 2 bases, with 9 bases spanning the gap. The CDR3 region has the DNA TGTGCCAGCAGCGTAGGGGGGGCTCCCTACGAGCAGTACTTC. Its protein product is CASSVGGAPYEQYF.

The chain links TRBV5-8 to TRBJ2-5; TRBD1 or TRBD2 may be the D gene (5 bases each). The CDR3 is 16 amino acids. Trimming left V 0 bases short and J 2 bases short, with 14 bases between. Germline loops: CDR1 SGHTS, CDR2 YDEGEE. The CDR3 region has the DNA TGTGCCAGCAGCTTGGCCGGGGCTAGGAGGCAAGAGACCCAGTACTTC. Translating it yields CASSLAGARRQETQYF.

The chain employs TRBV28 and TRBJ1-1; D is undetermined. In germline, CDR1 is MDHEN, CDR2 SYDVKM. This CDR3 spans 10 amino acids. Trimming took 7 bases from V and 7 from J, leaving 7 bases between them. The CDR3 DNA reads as TGTGCCAGCACCCAAGTTGAAGCTTTCTTT. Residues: CASTQVEAFF.

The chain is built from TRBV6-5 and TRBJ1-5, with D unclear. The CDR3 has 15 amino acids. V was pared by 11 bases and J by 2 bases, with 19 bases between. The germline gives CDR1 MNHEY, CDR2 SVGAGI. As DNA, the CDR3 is TGTGCCTCCTCACCGAGGCCTTGGGGCAATCAGCCCCAGCATTTT. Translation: CASSPRPWGNQPQHF.

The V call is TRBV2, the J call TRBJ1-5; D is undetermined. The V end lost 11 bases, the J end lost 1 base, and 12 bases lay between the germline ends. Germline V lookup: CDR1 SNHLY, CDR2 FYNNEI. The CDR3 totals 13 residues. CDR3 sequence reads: CAAQTESNQPQHF. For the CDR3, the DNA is TGTGCCGCCCAGACGGAAAGCAATCAGCCCCAGCATTTT.

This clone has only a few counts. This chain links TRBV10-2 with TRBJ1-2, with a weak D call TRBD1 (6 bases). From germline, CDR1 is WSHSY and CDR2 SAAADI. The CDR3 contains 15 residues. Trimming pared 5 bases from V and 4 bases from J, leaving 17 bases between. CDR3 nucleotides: TGCGCCAGCAGTCCCACCGGGACATCCAGCTATGGCTACACCTTC. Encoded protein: CASSPTGTSSYGYTF.

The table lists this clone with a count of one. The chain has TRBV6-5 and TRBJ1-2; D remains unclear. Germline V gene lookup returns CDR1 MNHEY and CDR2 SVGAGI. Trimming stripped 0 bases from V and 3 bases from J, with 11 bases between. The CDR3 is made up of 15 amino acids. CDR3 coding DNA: TGTGCCAGCAGTTACTCGAGTAGCGGACACTATGGCTACACCTTC. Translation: CASSYSSSGHYGYTF.

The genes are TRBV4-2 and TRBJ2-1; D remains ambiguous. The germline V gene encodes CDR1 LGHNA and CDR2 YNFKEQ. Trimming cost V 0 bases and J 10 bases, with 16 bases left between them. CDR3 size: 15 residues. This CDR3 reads CASSQETLMRWEQFF. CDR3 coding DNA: TGTGCCAGCAGCCAAGAGACCCTCATGAGGTGGGAGCAGTTCTTC.

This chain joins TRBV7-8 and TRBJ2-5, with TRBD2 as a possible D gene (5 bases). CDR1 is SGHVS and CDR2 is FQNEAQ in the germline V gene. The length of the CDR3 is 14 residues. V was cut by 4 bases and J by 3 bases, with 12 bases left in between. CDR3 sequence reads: CASSSGLYKETQYF. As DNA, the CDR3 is TGTGCCAGCAGCTCCGGACTCTATAAAGAGACCCAGTACTTC.

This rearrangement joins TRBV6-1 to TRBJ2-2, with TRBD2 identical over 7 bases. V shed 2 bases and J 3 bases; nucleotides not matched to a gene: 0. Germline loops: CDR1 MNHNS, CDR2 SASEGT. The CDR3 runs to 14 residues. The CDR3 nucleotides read TGTGCCAGCAGTGAACTAGCGGACACCGGGGAGCTGTTTTTT. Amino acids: CASSELADTGELFF.

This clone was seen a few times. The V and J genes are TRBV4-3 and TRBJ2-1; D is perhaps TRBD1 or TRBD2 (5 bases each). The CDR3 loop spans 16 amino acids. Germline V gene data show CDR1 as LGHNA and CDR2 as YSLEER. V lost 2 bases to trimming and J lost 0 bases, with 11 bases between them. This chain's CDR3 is CASSQTGRYSYNEQFF. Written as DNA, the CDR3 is TGCGCCAGCAGCCAAACGGGACGATACTCCTACAATGAGCAGTTCTTC.

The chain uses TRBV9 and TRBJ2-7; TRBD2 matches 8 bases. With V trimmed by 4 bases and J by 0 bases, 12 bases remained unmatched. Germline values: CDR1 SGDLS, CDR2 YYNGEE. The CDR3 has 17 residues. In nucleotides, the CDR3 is TGTGCCAGCAGCCCCTACTTGGCGGGGGGCGTCTCCTACGAGCAGTACTTC. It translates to CASSPYLAGGVSYEQYF. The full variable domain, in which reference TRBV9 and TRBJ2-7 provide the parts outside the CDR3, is DSGVTQTPKHLITATGQRVTLRCSPRSGDLSVYWYQQSLDQGLQFLIQYYNGEERAKGNILERFSAQQFPDLHSELNLSSLELGDSALYFCASSPYLAGGVSYEQYFGPGTRLTVT.

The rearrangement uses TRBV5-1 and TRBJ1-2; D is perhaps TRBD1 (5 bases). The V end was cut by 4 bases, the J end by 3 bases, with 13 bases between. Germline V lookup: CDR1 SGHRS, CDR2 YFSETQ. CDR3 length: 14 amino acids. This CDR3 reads CASSPGRKDYGYTF. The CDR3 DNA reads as TGCGCCAGCAGCCCAGGGCGCAAGGACTATGGCTACACCTTC.

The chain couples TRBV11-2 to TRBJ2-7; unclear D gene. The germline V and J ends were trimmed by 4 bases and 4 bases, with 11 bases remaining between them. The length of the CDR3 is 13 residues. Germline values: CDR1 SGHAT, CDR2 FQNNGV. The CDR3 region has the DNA TGTGCCAGCAGCTACGTTAGGAATTACGAGCAGTACTTC. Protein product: CASSYVRNYEQYF. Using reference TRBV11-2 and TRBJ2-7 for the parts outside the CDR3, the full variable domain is EAGVAQSPRYKIIEKRQSVAFWCNPISGHATLYWYQQILGQGPKLLIQFQNNGVVDDSQLPKDRFSAERLKGVDSTLKIQPAKLEDSAVYLCASSYVRNYEQYFGPGTRLTVT.

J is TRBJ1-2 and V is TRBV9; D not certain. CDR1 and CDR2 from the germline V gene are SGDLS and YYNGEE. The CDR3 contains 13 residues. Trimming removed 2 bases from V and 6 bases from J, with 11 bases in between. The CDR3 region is CASSVEAEDGYTF. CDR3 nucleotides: TGTGCCAGCAGCGTCGAGGCTGAAGATGGCTACACCTTC.

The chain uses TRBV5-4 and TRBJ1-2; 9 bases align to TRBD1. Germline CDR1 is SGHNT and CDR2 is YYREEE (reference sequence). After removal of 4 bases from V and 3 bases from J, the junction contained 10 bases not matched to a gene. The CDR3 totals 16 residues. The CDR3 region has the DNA TGTGCCAGCAGCGGAGGAAGGGACAGGGAGGACTATGGCTACACCTTC. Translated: CASSGGRDREDYGYTF.

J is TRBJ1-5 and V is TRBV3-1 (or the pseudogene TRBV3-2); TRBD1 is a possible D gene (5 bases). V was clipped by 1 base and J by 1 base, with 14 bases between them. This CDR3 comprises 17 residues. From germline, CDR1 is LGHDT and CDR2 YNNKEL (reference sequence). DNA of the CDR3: TGTGCCAGCAGCCAAGGTAACCCAGGGAGGAGCAATCAGCCCCAGCATTTT. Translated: CASSQGNPGRSNQPQHF.